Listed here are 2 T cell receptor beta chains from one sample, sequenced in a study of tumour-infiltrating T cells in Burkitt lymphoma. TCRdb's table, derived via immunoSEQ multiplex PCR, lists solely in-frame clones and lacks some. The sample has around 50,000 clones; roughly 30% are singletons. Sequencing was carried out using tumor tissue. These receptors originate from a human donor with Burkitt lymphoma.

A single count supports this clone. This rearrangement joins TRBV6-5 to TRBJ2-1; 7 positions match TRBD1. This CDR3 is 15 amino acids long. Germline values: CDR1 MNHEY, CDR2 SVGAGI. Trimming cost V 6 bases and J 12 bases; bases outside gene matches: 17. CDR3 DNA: TGTGCCAGCAGCCGAACAACCGGGACAGAAAATACGCAGTTCTTC. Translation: CASSRTTGTENTQFF.

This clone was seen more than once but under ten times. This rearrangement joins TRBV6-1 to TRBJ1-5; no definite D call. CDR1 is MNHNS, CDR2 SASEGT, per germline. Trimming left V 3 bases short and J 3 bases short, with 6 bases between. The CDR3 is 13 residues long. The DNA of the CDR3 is TGTGCCAGCAGTGAGCTCAACAATCAGCCCCAGCATTTT. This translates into CASSELNNQPQHF.